This T cell receptor beta chain derives from a study of shared clonotypes between healthy human individuals. Study information: CD4 naive cells filled three plates per donor, CD4 memory three, CD8 naive two and CD8 memory one. Overall study results and limits: Generation probability values for non-shared clonotypes were lower than those for clonotypes shared by all four donors. Generally, naive subsets came out with larger estimated richness than memory subsets. Represented diversity, genetic and exposure-history alike, was limited by few donors.

Germline CDR1 MNHNY, CDR2 SVGAGI (reference sequence). The CDR3 is 12 amino acids. V was cut by 6 bases and J by 0 bases, with 6 bases left in between. TCRdb keeps only in-frame clones here, not all; method: immunoSEQ multiplex PCR. The table lists around 2,000,000 clones, about 95% of them singletons, with under 1.5% in the top ten. On this clone: Its antigen remains unknown.

In the naive CD8 group, cells lacked CD45RO and were positively selected for CCR7, so terminally differentiated effector memory CD45RA+ cells were left out. The TCR originated in a man aged 18 to 29 in good health. The chain couples TRBV6-6 to TRBJ2-7, with unresolved D. The sequenced sample was naive CD8+ T cells sorted from blood. Written as DNA, the CDR3 is TGTGCCAGCAGGGACCTCTCCTACGAGCAGTACTTC. Its translation: CASRDLSYEQYF.